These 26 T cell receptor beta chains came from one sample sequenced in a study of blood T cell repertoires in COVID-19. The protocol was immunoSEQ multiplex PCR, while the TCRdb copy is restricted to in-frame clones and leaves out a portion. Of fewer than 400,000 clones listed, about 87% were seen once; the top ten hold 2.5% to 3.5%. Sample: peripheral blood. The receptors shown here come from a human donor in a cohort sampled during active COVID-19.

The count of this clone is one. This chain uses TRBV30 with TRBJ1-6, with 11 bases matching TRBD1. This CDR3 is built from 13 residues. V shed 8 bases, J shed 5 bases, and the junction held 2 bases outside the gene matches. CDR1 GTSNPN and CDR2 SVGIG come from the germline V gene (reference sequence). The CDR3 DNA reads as TGTGCCCAGGGACAGGGGGATAATTCACCCCTCCACTTT. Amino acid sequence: CAQGQGDNSPLHF. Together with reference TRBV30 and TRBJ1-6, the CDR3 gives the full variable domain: SQTIHQWPATLVQPVGSPLSLECTVEGTSNPNLYWYRQAAGRGLQLLFYSVGIGQISSEVPQNLSASRPQDRQFILSSKKLLLSDSGFYLCAQGQGDNSPLHFGNGTRLTVT.

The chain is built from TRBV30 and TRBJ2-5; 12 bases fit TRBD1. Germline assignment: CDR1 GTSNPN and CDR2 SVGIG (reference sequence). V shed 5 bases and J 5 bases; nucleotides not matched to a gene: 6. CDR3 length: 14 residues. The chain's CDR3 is CAWEGQGAGETQYF. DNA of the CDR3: TGTGCCTGGGAGGGACAGGGGGCAGGGGAGACCCAGTACTTC.

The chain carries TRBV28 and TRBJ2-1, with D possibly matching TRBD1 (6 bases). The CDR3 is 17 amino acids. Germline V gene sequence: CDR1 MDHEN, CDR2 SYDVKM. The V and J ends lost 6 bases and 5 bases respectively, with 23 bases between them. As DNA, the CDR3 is TGTGCCAGCAGCCCTCCAGTAGCAGGGGCCCCCCACAATGAGCAGTTCTTC. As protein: CASSPPVAGAPHNEQFF.

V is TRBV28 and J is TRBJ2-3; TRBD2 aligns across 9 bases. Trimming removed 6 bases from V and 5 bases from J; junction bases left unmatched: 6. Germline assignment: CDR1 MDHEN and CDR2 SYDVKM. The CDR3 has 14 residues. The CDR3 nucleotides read TGTGCCAGCAGCCCGGGACTAGCTTTAGATACGCAGTATTTT. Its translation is CASSPGLALDTQYF.

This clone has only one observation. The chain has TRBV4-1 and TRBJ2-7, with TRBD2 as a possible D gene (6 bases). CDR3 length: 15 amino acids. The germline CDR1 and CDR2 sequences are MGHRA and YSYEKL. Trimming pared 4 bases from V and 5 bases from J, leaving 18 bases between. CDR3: CASSPRERGIHEQYF. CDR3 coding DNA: TGCGCCAGCAGCCCCCGCGAACGGGGGATCCACGAGCAGTACTTC.

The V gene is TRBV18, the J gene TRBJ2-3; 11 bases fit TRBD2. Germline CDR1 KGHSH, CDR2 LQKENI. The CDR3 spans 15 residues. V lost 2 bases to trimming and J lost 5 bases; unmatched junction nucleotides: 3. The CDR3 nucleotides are TGTGCCAGCTCACCAGCACTAGCGGGGGTAGATACGCAGTATTTT. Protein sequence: CASSPALAGVDTQYF.

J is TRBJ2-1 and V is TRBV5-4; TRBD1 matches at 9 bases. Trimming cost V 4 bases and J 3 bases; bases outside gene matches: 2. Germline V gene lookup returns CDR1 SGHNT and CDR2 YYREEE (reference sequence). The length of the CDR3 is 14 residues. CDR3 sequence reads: CASSLDRGYNEQFF. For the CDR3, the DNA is TGTGCCAGCAGCCTGGACAGGGGCTACAATGAGCAGTTCTTC.

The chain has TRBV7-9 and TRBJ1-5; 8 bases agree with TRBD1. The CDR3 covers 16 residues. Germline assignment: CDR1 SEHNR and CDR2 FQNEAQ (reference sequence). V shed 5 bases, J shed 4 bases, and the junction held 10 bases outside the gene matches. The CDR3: CASSQISGGRNQPQHF. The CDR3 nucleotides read TGTGCCAGCAGCCAAATTTCAGGGGGCAGAAATCAGCCCCAGCATTTT.

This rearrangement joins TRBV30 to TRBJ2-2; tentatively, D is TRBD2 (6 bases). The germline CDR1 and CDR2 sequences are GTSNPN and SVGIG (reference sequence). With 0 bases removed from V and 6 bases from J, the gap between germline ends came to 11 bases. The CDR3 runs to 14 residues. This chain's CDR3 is CAWSVLAGSGELFF. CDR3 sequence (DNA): TGTGCCTGGAGTGTACTAGCAGGTTCCGGGGAGCTGTTTTTT.

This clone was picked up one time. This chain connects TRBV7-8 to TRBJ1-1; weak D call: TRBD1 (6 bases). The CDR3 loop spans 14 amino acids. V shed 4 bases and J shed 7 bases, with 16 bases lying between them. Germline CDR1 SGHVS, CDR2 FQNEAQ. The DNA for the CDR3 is TGTGCCAGCAGCTCCCGGGACACACGTTTTGAAGCTTTCTTT. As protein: CASSSRDTRFEAFF.

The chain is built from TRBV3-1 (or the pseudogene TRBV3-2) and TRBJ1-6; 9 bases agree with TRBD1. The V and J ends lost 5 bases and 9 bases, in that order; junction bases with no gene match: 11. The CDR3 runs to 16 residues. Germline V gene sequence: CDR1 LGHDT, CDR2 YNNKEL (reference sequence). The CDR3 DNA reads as TGTGCCAGCAGCGAATACCGGACAGGGGTAGGTTCACCCCTCCACTTT. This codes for CASSEYRTGVGSPLHF.

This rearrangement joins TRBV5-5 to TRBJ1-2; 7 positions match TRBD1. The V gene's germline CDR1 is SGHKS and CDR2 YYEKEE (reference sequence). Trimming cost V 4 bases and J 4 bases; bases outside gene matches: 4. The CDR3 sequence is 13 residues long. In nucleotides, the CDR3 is TGTGCCAGCAGCCCCAGACAGGGCTATGGCTACACCTTC. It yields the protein CASSPRQGYGYTF.

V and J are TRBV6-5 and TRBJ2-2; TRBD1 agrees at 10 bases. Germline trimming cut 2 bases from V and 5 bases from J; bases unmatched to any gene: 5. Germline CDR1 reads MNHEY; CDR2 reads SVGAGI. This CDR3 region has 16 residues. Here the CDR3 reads CASSYPRDRGTGELFF. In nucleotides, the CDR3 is TGTGCCAGCAGTTACCCCCGGGACAGGGGAACCGGGGAGCTGTTTTTT.

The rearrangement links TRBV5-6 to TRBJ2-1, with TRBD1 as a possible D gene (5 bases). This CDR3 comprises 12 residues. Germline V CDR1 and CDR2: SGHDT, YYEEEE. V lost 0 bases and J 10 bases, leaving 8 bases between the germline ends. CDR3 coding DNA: TGTGCCAGCAGCTTGGGCAGGGTCGAGCAGTTCTTC. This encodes CASSLGRVEQFF. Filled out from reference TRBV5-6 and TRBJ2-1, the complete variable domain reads DAGVTQSPTHLIKTRGQQVTLRCSPKSGHDTVSWYQQALGQGPQFIFQYYEEEERQRGNFPDRFSGHQFPNYSSELNVNALLLGDSALYLCASSLGRVEQFFGPGTRLTVL.

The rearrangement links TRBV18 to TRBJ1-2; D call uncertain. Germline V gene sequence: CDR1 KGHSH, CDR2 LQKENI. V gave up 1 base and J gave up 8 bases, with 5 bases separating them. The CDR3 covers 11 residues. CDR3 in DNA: TGTGCCAGCTCACCACGCGAGGGCTACACCTTC. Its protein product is CASSPREGYTF. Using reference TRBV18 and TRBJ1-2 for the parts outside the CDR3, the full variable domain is NAGVMQNPRHLVRRRGQEARLRCSPMKGHSHVYWYRQLPEEGLKFMVYLQKENIIDESGMPKERFSAEFPKEGPSILRIQQVVRGDSAAYFCASSPREGYTFGSGTRLTVV.

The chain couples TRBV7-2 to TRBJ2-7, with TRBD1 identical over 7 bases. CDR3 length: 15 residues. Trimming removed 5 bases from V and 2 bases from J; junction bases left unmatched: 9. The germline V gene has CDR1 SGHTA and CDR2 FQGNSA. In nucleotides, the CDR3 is TGTGCCAGCAGCCAGTACAAGGGGGCCACCTACGAGCAGTACTTC. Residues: CASSQYKGATYEQYF.

The CDR3 DNA is TGCGCCAGCAGCCCAACCACTGGACAGGCGAACACCGGGGAGCTGTTTTTT. Translation gives CASSPTTGQANTGELFF. The chain links TRBV5-1 to TRBJ2-2; 7 positions match TRBD1. The germline V gene encodes CDR1 SGHRS and CDR2 YFSETQ. V shed 4 bases and J 0 bases; nucleotides not matched to a gene: 9. The CDR3 extends over 17 amino acids.

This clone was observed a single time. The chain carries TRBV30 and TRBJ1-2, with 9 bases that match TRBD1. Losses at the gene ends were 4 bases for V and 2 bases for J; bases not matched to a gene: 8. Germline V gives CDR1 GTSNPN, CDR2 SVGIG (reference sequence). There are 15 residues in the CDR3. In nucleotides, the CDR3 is TGTGCCTGGATTTACAGGGGGCGACTAAACTATGGCTACACCTTC. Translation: CAWIYRGRLNYGYTF.

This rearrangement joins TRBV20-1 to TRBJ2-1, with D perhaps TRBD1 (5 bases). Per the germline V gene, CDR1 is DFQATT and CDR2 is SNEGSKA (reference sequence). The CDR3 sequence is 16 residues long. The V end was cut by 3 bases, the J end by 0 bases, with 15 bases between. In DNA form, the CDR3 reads TGCAGTGCTAGTTCCATGACAGCAACCTCCTACAATGAGCAGTTCTTC. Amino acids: CSASSMTATSYNEQFF.

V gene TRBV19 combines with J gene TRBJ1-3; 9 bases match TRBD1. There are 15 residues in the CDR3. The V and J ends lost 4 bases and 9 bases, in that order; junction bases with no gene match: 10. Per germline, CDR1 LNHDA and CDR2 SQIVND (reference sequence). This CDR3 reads CASSSRQGGKATIYF. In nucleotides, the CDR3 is TGTGCCAGTAGTAGCCGACAGGGGGGAAAGGCCACCATATATTTT.

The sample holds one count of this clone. The CDR3 protein is CASSSTGTSGNTIYF. As DNA, the CDR3 is TGTGCCAGCTCATCCACAGGTACCTCTGGAAACACCATATATTTT. This rearrangement joins TRBV18 to TRBJ1-3; D is perhaps TRBD1 (5 bases). The V gene lost 5 bases and the J gene lost 0 bases, with 11 bases spanning the gap. The CDR3 loop spans 15 amino acids. CDR1 is KGHSH, CDR2 LQKENI, per germline.

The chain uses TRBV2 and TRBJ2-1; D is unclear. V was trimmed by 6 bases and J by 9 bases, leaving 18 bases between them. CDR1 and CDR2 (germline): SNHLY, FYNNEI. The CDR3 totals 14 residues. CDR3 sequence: CASSLEQRTGEQFF. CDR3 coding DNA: TGTGCCAGCAGCTTAGAGCAAAGAACGGGTGAGCAGTTCTTC.

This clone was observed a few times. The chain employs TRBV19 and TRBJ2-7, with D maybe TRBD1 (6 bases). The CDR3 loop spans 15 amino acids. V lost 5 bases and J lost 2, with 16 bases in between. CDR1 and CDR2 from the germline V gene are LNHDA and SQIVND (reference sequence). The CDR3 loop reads CASSRAGDATYEQYF. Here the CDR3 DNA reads TGTGCCAGTAGTCGTGCAGGGGATGCAACCTACGAGCAGTACTTC.

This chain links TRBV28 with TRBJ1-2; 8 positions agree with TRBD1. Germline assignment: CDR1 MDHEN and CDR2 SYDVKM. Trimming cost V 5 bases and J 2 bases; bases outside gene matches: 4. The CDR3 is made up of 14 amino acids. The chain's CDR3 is CASSLDRENYGYTF. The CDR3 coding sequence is TGTGCCAGCAGTCTGGACAGGGAAAACTATGGCTACACCTTC.

The CDR3 nucleotides are TGTGCCAGCATTCACAGGGAGGGGTCAACTAATGAAAAACTGTTTTTT. Protein sequence: CASIHREGSTNEKLFF. The chain couples TRBV2 to TRBJ1-4, with D possibly matching TRBD1 (6 bases). This CDR3 is built from 16 residues. The germline gives CDR1 SNHLY, CDR2 FYNNEI. V lost 7 bases and J lost 0, with 15 bases in between.

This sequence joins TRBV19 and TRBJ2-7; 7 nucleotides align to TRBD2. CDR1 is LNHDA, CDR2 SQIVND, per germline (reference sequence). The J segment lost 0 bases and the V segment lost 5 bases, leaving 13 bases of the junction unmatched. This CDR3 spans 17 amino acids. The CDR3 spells CASSLKRSAGSSYEQYF. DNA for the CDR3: TGTGCCAGTAGTCTCAAGCGATCAGCGGGGTCCTCCTACGAGCAGTACTTC.